A single sample gave rise to the 32 T cell receptor beta chains below, sequenced in a study of breast tumors, draining lymph nodes, adjacent tissues. One entry per CDR3 protein, called by TCRdb with MiXCR from the multiplex PCR reads. The table has under 300,000 distinct CDR3 sequences, 30% to 35% seen once. Breast cancer patients provided tissue from their axillary draining lymph nodes. The sample comprised axillary lymph node tissue. These receptors were collected from a female donor with breast cancer. Some clones in this sample may be carry-over from other donors' samples.

This clonotype was seen once. Its ends do not fully match the called genes, so a read error is possible. V is TRBV5-6 and J is TRBJ2-3; the match to TRBD2 covers 8 bases. The CDR3 spans 12 residues. Germline loops: CDR1 SGHDT, CDR2 YYEEEE. The CDR3 DNA follows: TGTGCCAGCAGCTTACGCCGGGGGGGAGGGGATTTT. Protein product: CASSLRRGGGDF.

This clonotype was counted ten times or more. This chain connects TRBV12-3 or TRBV12-4 to TRBJ2-1; D is possibly TRBD2 (5 bases). CDR3 length: 13 amino acids. Trimming removed 1 base from V and 8 bases from J, with 9 bases in between. The CDR3 DNA follows: TGTGCCAGCAGTTTAGGAGGGTTCGATGAGCAGTTCTTC. Its protein is CASSLGGFDEQFF.

This chain uses TRBV20-1 with TRBJ1-2; D is unclear. Trimming removed 6 bases at V and 12 bases at J, with 23 bases between. The CDR3 is made up of 13 amino acids. The germline V gene has CDR1 DFQATT and CDR2 SNEGSKA (reference sequence). The chain's CDR3 is CSARPPGRAGNTF. In DNA form, the CDR3 reads TGCAGTGCCAGACCCCCGGGAAGGGCTGGAAACACCTTC.

The gene calls are TRBV2 and TRBJ2-6; perhaps TRBD1 as D (5 bases). The V gene lost 4 bases and the J gene lost 16 bases, with 8 bases spanning the gap. The CDR3 consists of 10 residues. Germline V lookup: CDR1 SNHLY, CDR2 FYNNEI. The CDR3 sequence is CASSATGLTF. The CDR3 bases are TGTGCCAGCAGTGCCACAGGACTGACTTTC.

This clonotype was counted at least ten times. The chain has TRBV7-2 and TRBJ2-5, with no clear D. The CDR3 extends over 13 amino acids. V lost 2 bases and J lost 5, with 9 bases in between. CDR1 is SGHTA, CDR2 FQGNSA, per germline. The DNA of the CDR3 is TGTGCCAGCAGCTTATTGGGCTGGGAGACCCAGTACTTC. It yields the protein CASSLLGWETQYF.

This clonotype has ten or more counts. The V and J genes are TRBV11-2 and TRBJ2-3, with 12 bases that match TRBD1. V gave up 5 bases and J gave up 13 bases; unmatched junction bases: 13. Germline loops: CDR1 SGHAT, CDR2 FQNNGV. The CDR3 is 15 residues long. CDR3 nucleotide sequence: TGTGCCAGCAGCCCCCGGGACAGGGGGCAACCACCGGAGTATTTT. Amino acid sequence: CASSPRDRGQPPEYF.

This clonotype was seen repeatedly, ten times or more. V usage is TRBV7-9 and J usage is TRBJ1-4; D perhaps matches TRBD1 (6 bases). The germline CDR1 and CDR2 sequences are SEHNR and FQNEAQ (reference sequence). Trimming cost V 5 bases and J 3 bases, with 10 bases left between them. This CDR3 has 14 amino acids. The CDR3 here is CASSQGRANEKLFF. The CDR3 DNA reads TGTGCCAGCAGCCAGGGGCGAGCTAATGAAAAACTGTTTTTT. Full variable domain (missing parts from reference TRBV7-9 and TRBJ1-4): DTGVSQNPRHKITKRGQNVTFRCDPISEHNRLYWYRQTLGQGPEFLTYFQNEAQLEKSRLLSDRFSAERPKGSFSTLEIQRTEQGDSAMYLCASSQGRANEKLFFGSGTQLSVL.

The CDR3 sequence is CASSRDRLAGGGDTQYF. CDR3 sequence (DNA): TGTGCCAGCAGCCGGGACAGACTAGCGGGGGGTGGTGATACGCAGTATTTT. V usage is TRBV9 and J usage is TRBJ2-3; 13 bases agree with TRBD2. CDR3 length: 17 amino acids. V shed 4 bases, J shed 6 bases, and the junction held 11 bases outside the gene matches. CDR1 is SGDLS, CDR2 YYNGEE, per germline.

The J gene is TRBJ2-2, the V gene TRBV27; TRBD2 matches 8 bases. Trimming cost V 3 bases and J 0 bases; bases outside gene matches: 18. The CDR3 consists of 21 residues. Germline values: CDR1 MNHEY, CDR2 SMNVEV (reference sequence). CDR3 nucleotide sequence: TGTGCCAGCAGTTTCGCCTTTCGGGGGGGCCAGGGTAAGGCGAACACCGGGGAGCTGTTTTTT. Amino acids: CASSFAFRGGQGKANTGELFF.

This clonotype showed up many times. The chain has TRBV5-6 and TRBJ1-4, with 10 bases that match TRBD1. There are 17 residues in the CDR3. V lost 4 bases, J lost 9 bases, and 15 bases stayed unmatched. CDR1 SGHDT and CDR2 YYEEEE come from the germline V gene. For the CDR3, the DNA is TGTGCCAGCAGCGCAAATATCCGGGACAGGGGTGAGAAAAAACTGTTTTTT. Its protein is CASSANIRDRGEKKLFF.

This clonotype occurred many times. This chain connects TRBV5-1 to TRBJ2-1, with 8 bases matching TRBD2. CDR3 length: 16 residues. The V segment lost 2 bases and the J segment 1 base; nucleotides outside the gene matches: 5. Germline V CDR1 and CDR2: SGHRS, YFSETQ. The CDR3 spells CASSFTSGKSYNEQFF. Here the CDR3 DNA reads TGCGCCAGCAGCTTCACTAGCGGAAAGTCCTACAATGAGCAGTTCTTC.

The chain combines TRBV12-3 or TRBV12-4 with TRBJ2-3; a weak D match, TRBD2 (6 bases). The CDR3 runs to 12 residues. Trimming cost V 8 bases and J 6 bases, with 12 bases left between them. CDR3 nucleotides: TGTGCCAGCTCACAAGGAGGGGATACGCAGTATTTT. The encoded protein is CASSQGGDTQYF.

V and J are TRBV7-2 and TRBJ1-1; D might be TRBD1 (5 bases). The CDR3 totals 13 residues. With 6 bases removed from V and 1 base from J, the gap between germline ends came to 9 bases. Germline CDR1 reads SGHTA; CDR2 reads FQGNSA. This chain's CDR3 is CASRRTRNTEAFF. The CDR3 bases are TGTGCCAGCAGGCGGACAAGGAACACTGAAGCTTTCTTT.

Points on this clonotype: A much larger clone differs by one base, so this may be a read error. The V gene is TRBV11-2, the J gene TRBJ2-1; 11 bases agree with TRBD2. The V gene's germline CDR1 is SGHAT and CDR2 FQNNGV. J lost 9 bases, V lost 5 bases, and 30 bases had no gene match. The CDR3 is 22 amino acids. CDR3 residues: CASSPSLRGRRGTSGNSSEQFF. CDR3 coding DNA: TGTGCCAGCAGCCCTAGTCTACGCGGGAGACGGGGGACTAGCGGAAACTCCAGTGAGCAGTTCTTC. The full variable domain, in which reference TRBV11-2 and TRBJ2-1 provide the parts outside the CDR3, is EAGVAQSPRYKIIEKRQSVAFWCNPISGHATLYWYQQILGQGPKLLIQFQNNGVVDDSQLPKDRFSAERLKGVDSTLKIQPAKLEDSAVYLCASSPSLRGRRGTSGNSSEQFFGPGTRLTVL.

This clonotype was seen repeatedly, ten times or more. The V gene is TRBV6-5, the J gene TRBJ1-2; 9 bases match TRBD1. This CDR3 contains 12 residues. With V trimmed by 10 bases and J by 4 bases, 4 bases remained unmatched. Germline CDR1 is MNHEY and CDR2 is SVGAGI. The CDR3 sequence is CATRQGGYGYTF. The DNA for the CDR3 is TGTGCCACCCGACAGGGGGGCTATGGCTACACCTTC.

In its sample, this clonotype was seen many times. The V gene is TRBV9, the J gene TRBJ1-3; D ambiguous. The V gene lost 0 bases and the J gene lost 1 base, with 8 bases spanning the gap. The CDR3 is 15 residues long. Germline CDR1 and CDR2: SGDLS and YYNGEE. This CDR3 reads CASSVEGSSGNTIYF. CDR3 DNA sequence: TGTGCCAGCAGCGTAGAAGGCTCGTCTGGAAACACCATATATTTT.

Regarding this clonotype: A much larger clone lies a single base off, so this may be a read error. This sequence joins TRBV6-5 and TRBJ1-5, with a tentative D call TRBD1 (5 bases). The CDR3 runs 14 residues. Germline V gene data show CDR1 as MNHEY and CDR2 as SVGAGI. The V gene lost 8 bases and the J gene lost 7 bases, with 18 bases spanning the gap. The CDR3 here is CASGDWQGGQPQHF. The CDR3 nucleotides read TGTGCCAGCGGTGATTGGCAGGGAGGGCAGCCCCAGCATTTT.

The genes are TRBV28 and TRBJ1-4; weak D call: TRBD1 (5 bases). The germline CDR1 and CDR2 sequences are MDHEN and SYDVKM. CDR3 size: 12 residues. V lost 7 bases to trimming and J lost 7 bases, with 10 bases between them. The CDR3 sequence: CASKAGGEKLFF. CDR3 nucleotide sequence: TGTGCCAGCAAGGCGGGGGGTGAAAAACTGTTTTTT.

This chain uses TRBV11-3 with TRBJ2-3; D is undetermined. Trimming removed 4 bases at V and 1 base at J, with 6 bases between. The germline V gene has CDR1 SGHNT and CDR2 YENEEA. The CDR3 spans 13 residues. The CDR3 loop is CASSSARTDTQYF. The CDR3 bases are TGTGCCAGCAGCTCGGCTCGCACAGATACGCAGTATTTT.

This clonotype came up many times. The chain employs TRBV12-3 or TRBV12-4 and TRBJ1-5; weak D call: TRBD1 (6 bases). The CDR3 covers 14 residues. The germline V and J ends were trimmed by 6 bases and 4 bases, with 13 bases remaining between them. The CDR3 here is CASRATGYNQPQHF. For the CDR3, the DNA is TGTGCCAGCAGGGCCACAGGGTATAATCAGCCCCAGCATTTT.

This clonotype was counted at least ten times. The CDR3 bases are TGTGCCAGTAGTATAATTTATGCAACTAATGAAAAACTGTTTTTT. This codes for CASSIIYATNEKLFF. This chain joins TRBV19 and TRBJ1-4; the D is unclear. Deletions cut 2 bases from V and 0 bases from J, with 7 bases between. CDR3 length equals 15 residues. Germline V gene sequence: CDR1 LNHDA, CDR2 SQIVND (reference sequence).

V is TRBV6-5 and J is TRBJ2-1, with D hard to call. This CDR3 is built from 15 residues. In germline, CDR1 is MNHEY, CDR2 SVGAGI. Deletions cut 5 bases from V and 4 bases from J, with 15 bases between. This chain's CDR3 is CASSTTPSAYNEQFF. The CDR3 bases are TGTGCCAGCAGTACGACCCCGAGCGCTTACAATGAGCAGTTCTTC.

The J gene is TRBJ2-1, the V gene TRBV20-1, with TRBD2 matching over 10 bases. The CDR3 has 15 residues. After removal of 3 bases from V and 7 bases from J, the junction contained 9 bases not matched to a gene. Germline V gene sequence: CDR1 DFQATT, CDR2 SNEGSKA (reference sequence). DNA for the CDR3: TGCAGTGCTAGTAGGGCTAGCGGGAGAATTAATGAGCAGTTCTTC. Translating it yields CSASRASGRINEQFF.

This clonotype was counted at least ten times. The chain joins TRBV7-8 to TRBJ2-5; D may match TRBD1 or TRBD2 (5 bases each). The CDR3 extends over 15 amino acids. Germline-derived CDR1 and CDR2 are SGHVS and FQNEAQ. V was cut by 5 bases and J by 2 bases, with 15 bases left in between. CDR3 DNA sequence: TGTGCCAGCAGCCCCGTCCGAGGGGAACAAGAGACCCAGTACTTC. This translates into CASSPVRGEQETQYF.

This clonotype was found many times. The J gene is TRBJ2-1, the V gene TRBV4-3, with TRBD1 matching 10 bases. Germline CDR1 and CDR2: LGHNA and YSLEER. The CDR3 totals 15 residues. The V and J ends lost 6 bases and 5 bases, in that order; junction bases with no gene match: 7. CDR3 loop: CASSRDRGRNNEQFF. The CDR3 nucleotides are TGCGCCAGCAGTCGTGACAGGGGGCGCAACAATGAGCAGTTCTTC.

This clonotype was seen more than once but under ten times. Given a much more abundant clone one base away, this may be a read error. The rearrangement uses TRBV13 and TRBJ1-3, with D tentatively TRBD1 (6 bases). This CDR3 has 15 amino acids. Germline assignment: CDR1 PRHDT and CDR2 FYEKMQ (reference sequence). V lost 2 bases, J lost 3 bases, and 11 bases lay in between. CDR3 amino acids: CASSLRGQSGNTIYF. Here the CDR3 DNA reads TGTGCCAGCAGCTTACGGGGGCAGAGTGGAAACACCATATATTTT.

This clonotype was detected many times. J is TRBJ2-7 and V is TRBV12-3 or TRBV12-4, with TRBD1 identical over 10 bases. The CDR3 loop spans 15 amino acids. Trimming at V came to 5 bases and at J to 2 bases, leaving 6 bases not matched to a gene. The CDR3 DNA is TGTGCCAGCAGTATCCTGGACAGGGGGGCCTACGAGCAGTACTTC. This sequence encodes CASSILDRGAYEQYF.

A note on this clonotype: A much larger clone lies a single base off, so this may be a read error. V gene TRBV12-3 or TRBV12-4 combines with J gene TRBJ2-1; 9 bases are a match to TRBD2. V shed 5 bases and J 8 bases; nucleotides not matched to a gene: 7. The CDR3 totals 14 residues. DNA for the CDR3: TGTGCCAGCAGTAGGGCTAGCGGGATCCATGAGCAGTTCTTC. Its protein is CASSRASGIHEQFF.

This clonotype appeared many times. This chain connects TRBV12-3 or TRBV12-4 to TRBJ1-5; D remains ambiguous. There are 15 residues in the CDR3. V was clipped by 2 bases and J by 4 bases, with 12 bases between them. In DNA, the CDR3 is TGTGCCAGCAGTTTATCAACTGGGAATAATCAGCCCCAGCATTTT. Its protein product is CASSLSTGNNQPQHF.

Concerning this clonotype itself: The DNA is left out, because the CDR3 cannot be placed on it with certainty; the CDR3 is given as TCRdb lists it. This rearrangement joins TRBV2 to TRBJ1-6; TRBD1 was called by the table and not checked on the DNA. Germline loops: CDR1 SNHLY, CDR2 FYNNEI. Counting both end residues, the CDR3 totals 17 amino acids. The CDR3 spells CASSPRGTGGLWLHLRF.

The sample holds many counts of this clonotype. One junction end does not reproduce the germline sequence, and a read error may be involved. The rearrangement links TRBV7-9 to TRBJ2-1, with 16 bases matching TRBD2. Germline CDR1 is SEHNR and CDR2 is FQNEAQ (reference sequence). The CDR3 totals 15 residues. CDR3 nucleotide sequence: TGTGCCAGCAGCTCCTCCGGGACTAGCGGGGGGGCTTCGGTCTTC. Translation: CASSSSGTSGGASVF.

This clonotype was seen a handful of times. CDR3 in amino acids: CASSFSPAFGGTNEKLFF. The CDR3 DNA reads as TGTGCCAGCAGCTTTTCCCCCGCGTTCGGGGGGACTAATGAAAAACTGTTTTTT. V gene TRBV5-5 combines with J gene TRBJ1-4; weak D call: TRBD1 (5 bases). CDR3 length: 18 amino acids. Trimming took off 2 bases at V and 2 bases at J, with 19 bases between the two ends. Germline-derived CDR1 and CDR2 are SGHKS and YYEKEE (reference sequence).